The 32 T cell receptor beta chains reported below all come from one sample, sequenced in a study of blood T cell repertoires in COVID-19. The assay was immunoSEQ multiplex PCR, and TCRdb's table has in-frame clones only and misses some. The sample lists 120,000 or so clones; around three quarters were seen once. The sample consisted of peripheral blood. Receptors originate from a man between 65 and 80 years old with acute or convalescent COVID-19.

The chain joins TRBV7-3 to TRBJ2-7; D is uncertain. Germline CDR1 reads SGHTA; CDR2 reads FQGTGA. This CDR3 has 14 residues. The V end lost 2 bases, the J end lost 0 bases, and 8 bases lay between the germline ends. The CDR3 sequence: CASSLGPSSYEQYF. As DNA, the CDR3 is TGTGCCAGCAGCTTAGGTCCTAGCTCCTACGAGCAGTACTTC.

The chain combines TRBV7-9 with TRBJ1-2; D is unresolved. Germline V CDR1 and CDR2: SEHNR, FQNEAQ (reference sequence). The CDR3 has 16 amino acids. Trimming pared 4 bases from V and 2 bases from J, leaving 17 bases between. The CDR3 DNA follows: TGTGCCAGCAGCTCTGCCCGGGGAGGTCCCAACTATGGCTACACCTTC. This gives the protein CASSSARGGPNYGYTF.

The rearrangement links TRBV9 to TRBJ2-5; 12 bases align to TRBD2. The germline V gene has CDR1 SGDLS and CDR2 YYNGEE. The CDR3 has 16 amino acids. The junction had 1 base not matched to a gene; V was cut back by 0 bases and J by 1 base. CDR3 protein: CASSVGTSGIQETQYF. DNA for the CDR3: TGTGCCAGCAGCGTAGGGACTAGCGGGATCCAAGAGACCCAGTACTTC. Full variable domain (outside the CDR3, taken from reference TRBV9 and TRBJ2-5): DSGVTQTPKHLITATGQRVTLRCSPRSGDLSVYWYQQSLDQGLQFLIQYYNGEERAKGNILERFSAQQFPDLHSELNLSSLELGDSALYFCASSVGTSGIQETQYFGPGTRLLVL.

The chain combines TRBV19 with TRBJ2-1; TRBD1 matches 8 bases. Germline V gene sequence: CDR1 LNHDA, CDR2 SQIVND (reference sequence). With 5 bases clipped from V and 7 bases from J, the junction kept 10 bases outside the gene matches. This CDR3 has 15 residues. CDR3 DNA: TGTGCCAGTAGTCCTGGGACAGGTTTTGGGAATGAGCAGTTCTTC. Encoded protein: CASSPGTGFGNEQFF.

This chain uses TRBV2 with TRBJ2-7; 7 positions match TRBD2. CDR3 length equals 14 residues. Per germline, CDR1 SNHLY and CDR2 FYNNEI. Germline trimming cut 7 bases from V and 3 bases from J; bases unmatched to any gene: 9. For the CDR3, the DNA is TGTGCCAGCACCCTTTTGCTAGCGGACTACGAGCAGTACTTC. It yields the protein CASTLLLADYEQYF.

The chain has TRBV13 and TRBJ2-7; D possibly corresponds to TRBD1 (6 bases). The germline CDR1 and CDR2 sequences are PRHDT and FYEKMQ (reference sequence). V was cut by 2 bases and J by 0 bases, with 17 bases left in between. There are 17 residues in the CDR3. The CDR3 loop is CASSLQEPGVSSYEQYF. As DNA, the CDR3 is TGTGCCAGCAGCTTACAAGAACCAGGGGTAAGCTCCTACGAGCAGTACTTC.

This clone was detected only a few times. The chain uses TRBV19 and TRBJ1-1; 7 bases map to TRBD1. V was clipped by 5 bases and J by 7 bases; unmatched bases: 10. The CDR3 has 14 amino acids. CDR1 is LNHDA and CDR2 is SQIVND in the germline V gene (reference sequence). The CDR3 coding sequence is TGTGCCAGTAGTGTCCAGGAGGGGGCTGGTGAAGCTTTCTTT. Its translation: CASSVQEGAGEAFF.

The V call is TRBV14, the J call TRBJ2-1; D remains ambiguous. V was shortened by 1 base and J by 4 bases, with 8 bases between the two germline ends. Germline V gene lookup returns CDR1 SGHDN and CDR2 FVKESK. The CDR3 covers 14 residues. The CDR3 spells CASSQGRRYNEQFF. The CDR3 DNA sequence: TGTGCCAGCAGCCAAGGCCGCCGGTACAATGAGCAGTTCTTC.

The chain combines TRBV9 with TRBJ2-7, with a weak D call TRBD2 (5 bases). The CDR3 spans 14 residues. Deletions cut 1 base from V and 4 bases from J, with 12 bases between. The germline CDR1 and CDR2 sequences are SGDLS and YYNGEE. CDR3 sequence (DNA): TGTGCCAGCAGCGTAAGTGGGAGCCGGTACGAGCAGTACTTC. Residues: CASSVSGSRYEQYF.

CDR3 protein: CASSYATGGTHTEAFF. The CDR3 nucleotides read TGTGCCAGCAGTTACGCAACAGGGGGAACGCACACTGAAGCTTTCTTT. The chain couples TRBV6-5 to TRBJ1-1, with TRBD1 matching over 8 bases. The J segment lost 3 bases and the V segment lost 2 bases, leaving 8 bases of the junction unmatched. This CDR3 has 16 amino acids. Germline V CDR1 and CDR2: MNHEY, SVGAGI.

The chain has TRBV19 and TRBJ2-7, with D possibly matching TRBD1 (6 bases). Germline V lookup: CDR1 LNHDA, CDR2 SQIVND (reference sequence). The CDR3 contains 12 residues. V was clipped by 5 bases and J by 2 bases, with 7 bases between them. The CDR3 nucleotides are TGTGCCAGTAGTTCAGGGGCCTACGAGCAGTACTTC. Its translation: CASSSGAYEQYF.

This clone came up once. V gene TRBV7-9 combines with J gene TRBJ1-5, with 7 bases fitting TRBD1. This CDR3 has 15 residues. Per the germline V gene, CDR1 is SEHNR and CDR2 is FQNEAQ (reference sequence). V was pared by 5 bases and J by 0 bases, with 4 bases of the junction left unmatched. The CDR3 spells CASSLQGNSNQPQHF. The CDR3 bases are TGTGCCAGCAGCCTACAGGGGAATAGCAATCAGCCCCAGCATTTT. Supplemented by reference TRBV7-9 and TRBJ1-5, the full variable domain reads DTGVSQNPRHKITKRGQNVTFRCDPISEHNRLYWYRQTLGQGPEFLTYFQNEAQLEKSRLLSDRFSAERPKGSFSTLEIQRTEQGDSAMYLCASSLQGNSNQPQHFGDGTRLSIL.

The chain couples TRBV30 to TRBJ2-3; 12 bases are shared with TRBD2. After removal of 2 bases from V and 3 bases from J, the junction contained 6 bases not matched to a gene. Germline V gives CDR1 GTSNPN, CDR2 SVGIG (reference sequence). The CDR3 has 16 residues. The CDR3 sequence is CAWSPGLAGQTDTQYF. The CDR3 DNA reads TGTGCCTGGAGTCCAGGACTAGCGGGGCAGACAGATACGCAGTATTTT.

The chain combines TRBV12-3 or TRBV12-4 with TRBJ1-1, with no clear D. The CDR3 length is 13 residues. V lost 6 bases and J lost 7, with 15 bases in between. CDR3 sequence (DNA): TGTGCCAGCAGACGTAGCGAGGGAGATGAAGCTTTCTTT. Translated, it gives CASRRSEGDEAFF.

This chain connects TRBV7-2 to TRBJ1-1, with 8 nucleotides matching TRBD1. V gave up 6 bases and J gave up 0 bases; unmatched junction bases: 12. Germline assignment: CDR1 SGHTA and CDR2 FQGNSA. The CDR3 extends over 17 amino acids. The DNA for the CDR3 is TGTGCCAGCAGGATACAGGGGGGGCCTATTGTGAACACTGAAGCTTTCTTT. Amino acid sequence: CASRIQGGPIVNTEAFF.

This clone showed up just a few times. The CDR3 reads CASSSLAGGGQPQHF. CDR3 nucleotide sequence: TGTGCCAGCAGTTCATTGGCGGGGGGAGGTCAGCCCCAGCATTTT. The J gene is TRBJ1-5, the V gene TRBV27; tentative D call: TRBD1 (5 bases). Germline V gene lookup returns CDR1 MNHEY and CDR2 SMNVEV (reference sequence). Trimming shortened V by 4 bases and J by 6 bases, and 16 bases separated the two germline ends. The CDR3 spans 15 residues.

The chain links TRBV27 to TRBJ2-7; TRBD1 matches at 8 bases. Germline V lookup: CDR1 MNHEY, CDR2 SMNVEV (reference sequence). The V segment lost 4 bases and the J segment 7 bases; nucleotides outside the gene matches: 6. The CDR3 length is 13 residues. CDR3 protein: CASSSDRDVEQYF. In DNA form, the CDR3 reads TGTGCCAGCAGTTCGGACAGGGACGTGGAGCAGTACTTC.

The chain carries TRBV4-1 and TRBJ1-1; possibly TRBD1 for D (6 bases). The germline CDR1 and CDR2 sequences are MGHRA and YSYEKL. CDR3 length equals 18 residues. Trimming took 4 bases from V and 1 from J, leaving 22 bases between them. CDR3 sequence (DNA): TGCGCCAGCAGCCGGTACCCGGGACAACCTACGGGGAACACTGAAGCTTTCTTT. This codes for CASSRYPGQPTGNTEAFF.

This chain joins TRBV11-2 and TRBJ2-1; 10 bases are shared with TRBD2. This CDR3 has 15 amino acids. V was pared by 5 bases and J by 4 bases, with 5 bases of the junction left unmatched. The V gene's germline CDR1 is SGHAT and CDR2 FQNNGV. CDR3 sequence: CASSPLAGGYNEQFF. In nucleotides, the CDR3 is TGTGCCAGCAGCCCCTTAGCGGGGGGTTACAATGAGCAGTTCTTC.

The chain has TRBV28 and TRBJ2-2; possible D gene TRBD2, 5 bases. Germline V CDR1 and CDR2: MDHEN, SYDVKM. Trimming cost V 5 bases and J 6 bases, with 19 bases left between them. The CDR3 loop spans 16 amino acids. CDR3 in amino acids: CASSVSGLRRSGELFF. DNA for the CDR3: TGTGCCAGCAGTGTCTCCGGGCTTAGGAGGTCCGGGGAGCTGTTTTTT.

The rearrangement joins TRBV2 to TRBJ1-3, with D possibly TRBD1 on 5 matching bases. The V gene lost 5 bases and the J gene lost 4 bases, with 15 bases spanning the gap. The CDR3 has 15 amino acids. Germline V CDR1 and CDR2: SNHLY, FYNNEI. CDR3 sequence reads: CASSRDSKFGNTIYF. The CDR3 DNA reads TGTGCCAGCAGTCGAGACAGTAAATTCGGAAACACCATATATTTT. The full variable domain, with the rest looked up from reference TRBV2 and TRBJ1-3, is EPEVTQTPSHQVTQMGQEVILRCVPISNHLYFYWYRQILGQKVEFLVSFYNNEISEKSEIFDDQFSVERPDGSNFTLKIRSTKLEDSAMYFCASSRDSKFGNTIYFGEGSWLTVV.

The chain couples TRBV9 to TRBJ2-2; 9 nucleotides agree with TRBD1. The CDR3 is 14 amino acids. The germline gives CDR1 SGDLS, CDR2 YYNGEE. V lost 4 bases, J lost 6 bases, and 4 bases stayed unmatched. The CDR3 here is CASSLRQGAGELFF. The CDR3 DNA follows: TGTGCCAGCAGCCTAAGACAGGGGGCCGGGGAGCTGTTTTTT. Variable domain in full (rest from reference TRBV9 and TRBJ2-2): DSGVTQTPKHLITATGQRVTLRCSPRSGDLSVYWYQQSLDQGLQFLIQYYNGEERAKGNILERFSAQQFPDLHSELNLSSLELGDSALYFCASSLRQGAGELFFGEGSRLTVL.

CDR3 sequence (DNA): TGTGCCAGCAGTTACTCGAGTATATTGATCGACAGGAACACTGAAGCTTTCTTT. Residues: CASSYSSILIDRNTEAFF. The chain uses TRBV6-2 or TRBV6-3 and TRBJ1-1; D possibly corresponds to TRBD1 (5 bases). V was trimmed by 0 bases and J by 1 base, leaving 18 bases between them. The CDR3 runs to 18 residues. The germline CDR1 and CDR2 sequences are MNHEY and SVGEGT.

The rearrangement joins TRBV2 to TRBJ1-3, with D hard to call. The germline CDR1 and CDR2 sequences are SNHLY and FYNNEI. Trimming shortened V by 1 base and J by 12 bases, and 13 bases separated the two germline ends. The length of the CDR3 is 13 residues. The CDR3 region is CASSEGYYGIIYF. In nucleotides, the CDR3 is TGTGCCAGCAGTGAAGGGTATTACGGTATCATATATTTT.

This clone has just one count. The gene calls are TRBV2 and TRBJ2-1; D perhaps matches TRBD2 (5 bases). This CDR3 has 16 amino acids. In germline, CDR1 is SNHLY, CDR2 FYNNEI. V dropped 4 bases and J dropped 0 bases, with 13 bases sitting between them. Here the CDR3 reads CASSVQAESSYNEQFF. The CDR3 DNA reads TGTGCCAGCAGTGTACAAGCGGAGAGCTCCTACAATGAGCAGTTCTTC.

The chain combines TRBV4-1 with TRBJ2-5; D is undetermined. Germline V CDR1 and CDR2: MGHRA, YSYEKL. Deletions cut 0 bases from V and 5 bases from J, with 7 bases between. The CDR3 is made up of 13 amino acids. Here the CDR3 reads CASSQDLEETQYF. In DNA form, the CDR3 reads TGCGCCAGCAGCCAAGATCTGGAGGAGACCCAGTACTTC.

This clone appeared a few times. This chain joins TRBV5-6 and TRBJ2-7, with a possible D match to TRBD2 (7 bases). The germline CDR1 and CDR2 sequences are SGHDT and YYEEEE. The CDR3 sequence is 14 residues long. Between the trimmed V and J ends, which lost 2 bases and 1 base, there was a span of 10 bases. The chain's CDR3 is CASSLRGGSYEQYF. CDR3 bases: TGTGCCAGCAGCTTAAGGGGGGGTTCCTACGAGCAGTACTTC.

The chain carries TRBV3-1 (or the pseudogene TRBV3-2) and TRBJ2-1; 7 bases fit TRBD2. Trimming at V came to 0 bases and at J to 7 bases, leaving 6 bases not matched to a gene. This CDR3 spans 15 amino acids. The germline CDR1 and CDR2 sequences are LGHDT and YNNKEL (reference sequence). CDR3 amino acids: CASSQDSGRWNEQFF. The CDR3 DNA is TGTGCCAGCAGCCAAGATTCCGGGAGGTGGAATGAGCAGTTCTTC.

This clone turned up a few times. The CDR3: CASSSEETQYF. The CDR3 nucleotides read TGTGCCAGCAGCTCCGAGGAGACCCAGTACTTC. The chain recombines TRBV11-2 with TRBJ2-5; D call uncertain. This CDR3 region has 11 residues. The V end lost 4 bases, the J end lost 5 bases, and 5 bases lay between the germline ends. CDR1 SGHAT and CDR2 FQNNGV come from the germline V gene.

V gene TRBV6-1 combines with J gene TRBJ2-7, with D perhaps TRBD1 (6 bases). This CDR3 is 15 amino acids long. Germline V gives CDR1 MNHNS, CDR2 SASEGT. V dropped 2 bases and J dropped 2 bases, with 13 bases sitting between them. The CDR3 region has the DNA TGTGCCAGCAGTGAACTCGTGACAGGACCCTACGAGCAGTACTTC. Its translation is CASSELVTGPYEQYF.

Concerning this clone itself: This CDR3 is also generated by other DNA sequences in the sample. This sequence joins TRBV19 and TRBJ1-5; 8 bases match TRBD1. Germline V gene sequence: CDR1 LNHDA, CDR2 SQIVND (reference sequence). The CDR3 contains 15 residues. Germline trimming cut 6 bases from V and 2 bases from J; bases unmatched to any gene: 6. DNA for the CDR3: TGTGCCAGTAGCCTTCTACAGGGGGGCAATCAGCCCCAGCATTTT. This codes for CASSLLQGGNQPQHF. The full variable domain, in which reference TRBV19 and TRBJ1-5 provide the parts outside the CDR3, is DGGITQSPKYLFRKEGQNVTLSCEQNLNHDAMYWYRQDPGQGLRLIYYSQIVNDFQKGDIAEGYSVSREKKESFPLTVTSAQKNPTAFYLCASSLLQGGNQPQHFGDGTRLSIL.

This clone was detected only a few times. The J gene is TRBJ2-3, the V gene TRBV7-9, with D perhaps matching TRBD1 (5 bases). Germline CDR1 reads SEHNR; CDR2 reads FQNEAQ (reference sequence). The CDR3 sequence is 12 residues long. Trimming stripped 4 bases from V and 4 bases from J, with 6 bases between. CDR3: CASSSGSDTQYF. The CDR3 coding sequence is TGTGCCAGCAGCTCAGGGTCAGATACGCAGTATTTT.